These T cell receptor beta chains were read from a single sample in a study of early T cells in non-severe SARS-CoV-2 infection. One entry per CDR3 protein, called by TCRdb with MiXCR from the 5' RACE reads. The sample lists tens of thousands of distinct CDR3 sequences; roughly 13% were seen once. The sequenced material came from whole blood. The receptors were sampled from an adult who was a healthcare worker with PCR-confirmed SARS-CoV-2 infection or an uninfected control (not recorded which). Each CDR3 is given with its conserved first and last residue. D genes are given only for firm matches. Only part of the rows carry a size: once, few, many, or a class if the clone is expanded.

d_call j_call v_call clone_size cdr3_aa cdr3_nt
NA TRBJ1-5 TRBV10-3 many CAISSVGGNQPQHF TGTGCCATCAGTTCCGTGGGAGGCAATCAGCCCCAGCATTTT
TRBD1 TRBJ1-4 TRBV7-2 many CASSFQGANEKLFF TGTGCCAGCAGCTTCCAGGGGGCTAATGAAAAACTGTTTTTT
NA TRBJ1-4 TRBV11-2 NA CASSASEKLFF TGTGCCAGCAGCGCTAGTGAAAAACTGTTTTTT
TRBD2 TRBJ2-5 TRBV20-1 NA CSARSQGVAGGPRETQYF TGCAGTGCTAGAAGTCAGGGAGTGGCGGGAGGGCCTCGGGAGACCCAGTACTTC
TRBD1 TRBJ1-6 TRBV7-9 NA CASSLGQGVSPLHF TGTGCCAGCAGCTTGGGACAGGGGGTTTCACCCCTCCACTTT
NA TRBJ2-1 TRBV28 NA CASLYKLGSPYNEQFF TGTGCCAGCCTATATAAGTTGGGATCTCCCTACAATGAGCAGTTCTTC
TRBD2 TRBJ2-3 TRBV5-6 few CASSLMGASGVTDTQYF TGTGCCAGCAGCTTGATGGGGGCTAGCGGGGTCACAGATACGCAGTATTTT
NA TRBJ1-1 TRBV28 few CASTLYTEAFF TGTGCCAGCACTCTTTACACTGAAGCTTTCTTT
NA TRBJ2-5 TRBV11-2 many CASSPRQGLQETQYF TGTGCCAGCAGCCCAAGGCAAGGCTTGCAAGAGACCCAGTACTTC
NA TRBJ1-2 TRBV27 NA CASSLSYGANGYTF TGTGCCAGCAGTTTATCGTATGGGGCAAATGGCTACACCTTC
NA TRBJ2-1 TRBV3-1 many CASSPLPTPYNEQFF TGTGCCAGCAGCCCACTCCCTACCCCTTACAATGAGCAGTTCTTC
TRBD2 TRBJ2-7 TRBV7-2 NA CASSPRTSGRGVQYF TGTGCCAGCAGCCCCCGGACTAGCGGGAGAGGGGTGCAGTACTTC
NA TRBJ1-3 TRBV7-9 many CASSLFRDRSGNTIYF TGTGCCAGCAGCTTGTTTCGGGATCGCTCTGGAAACACCATATATTTT
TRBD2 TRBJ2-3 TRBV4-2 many CASSQDSGGGADTQYF TGTGCCAGCAGCCAAGATAGCGGGGGTGGGGCAGATACGCAGTATTTT
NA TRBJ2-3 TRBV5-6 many CASSLFKRGGSTDTQYF TGTGCCAGCAGCTTGTTCAAAAGGGGCGGTAGCACAGATACGCAGTATTTT
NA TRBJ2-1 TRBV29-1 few CSARGNDEQFF TGCAGCGCCCGCGGGAACGATGAGCAGTTCTTC
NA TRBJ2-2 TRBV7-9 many CASSSQTAGELFF TGTGCCAGCAGCTCCCAAACCGCCGGGGAGCTGTTTTTT
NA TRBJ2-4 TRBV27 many CASSSHQGPAKNIQYF TGTGCCAGCAGTTCCCATCAGGGCCCGGCCAAAAACATTCAGTACTTC
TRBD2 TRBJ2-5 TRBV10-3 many CATDGGAGGYKGETQYF TGTGCCACCGACGGGGGGGCGGGAGGATACAAAGGAGAGACCCAGTACTTC
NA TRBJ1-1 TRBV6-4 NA CASRRGRGTEAFF TGTGCCAGCAGGAGGGGTAGAGGCACTGAAGCTTTCTTT
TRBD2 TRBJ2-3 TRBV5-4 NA CASRVSGGSTDTQYF TGTGCCAGCAGAGTTAGCGGGGGTAGCACAGATACGCAGTATTTT
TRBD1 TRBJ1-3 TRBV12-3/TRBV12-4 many CASSPGGSGNTIYF TGTGCCAGCAGTCCAGGGGGTAGTGGAAACACCATATATTTT
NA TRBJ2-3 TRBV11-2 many CASSLEGPQYF TGTGCCAGCAGCTTAGAAGGTCCGCAGTATTTT
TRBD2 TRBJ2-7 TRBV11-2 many CASSLVGTSVSYEQYF TGTGCCAGCAGCTTAGTCGGGACTAGCGTCTCCTACGAGCAGTACTTC
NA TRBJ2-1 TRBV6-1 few CASRLGRLGDEQFF TGTGCCAGCAGACTAGGACGGCTCGGGGATGAGCAGTTCTTC
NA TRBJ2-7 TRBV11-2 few CASSLVQGSHEQYF TGTGCCAGCAGCTTAGTCCAGGGGAGCCACGAGCAGTACTTC
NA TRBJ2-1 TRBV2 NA CASSEGYSINNEQFF TGTGCCAGCAGTGAGGGCTACTCCATAAACAATGAGCAGTTCTTC
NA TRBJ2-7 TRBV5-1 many CASSREPYEQYF TGCGCCAGCAGCAGGGAGCCCTACGAGCAGTACTTC
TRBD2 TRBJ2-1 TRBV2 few CASSEIGLAGGNEQFF TGTGCCAGCAGTGAAATAGGACTAGCGGGAGGGAATGAGCAGTTCTTC
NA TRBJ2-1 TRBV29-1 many CSADPSDSRWFF TGCAGCGCTGACCCCTCGGACTCCCGGTGGTTCTTC
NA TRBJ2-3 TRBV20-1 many CSPLQEDTQYF TGCAGTCCCCTACAAGAAGATACGCAGTATTTT
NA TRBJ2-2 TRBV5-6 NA CASSLGPANTGELFF TGTGCCAGCAGCTTGGGTCCGGCGAACACCGGGGAGCTGTTTTTT
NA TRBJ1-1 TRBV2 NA CASRAAGNTEAFF TGTGCCAGCCGGGCGGCGGGGAACACTGAAGCTTTCTTT
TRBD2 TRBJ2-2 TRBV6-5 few CASSKGTTNTGELFF TGTGCCAGCAGTAAAGGGACTACAAACACCGGGGAGCTGTTTTTT
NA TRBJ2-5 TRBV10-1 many CASSESTERQETQYF TGCGCCAGCAGTGAGTCGACGGAGAGACAAGAGACCCAGTACTTC
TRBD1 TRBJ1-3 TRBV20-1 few CSASQGAGNTIYF TGCAGTGCTAGCCAGGGGGCTGGAAACACCATATATTTT
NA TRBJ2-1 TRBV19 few CASSMVGGLTSAYNEQFF TGTGCCAGTAGTATGGTAGGGGGCTTAACTAGCGCTTACAATGAGCAGTTCTTC
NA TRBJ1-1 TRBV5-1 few CASSLEVSATEAFF TGCGCCAGCAGCTTGGAGGTGAGCGCCACTGAAGCTTTCTTT
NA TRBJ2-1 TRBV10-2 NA CASSYVYNEQFF TGCGCCAGCAGTTACGTCTACAATGAGCAGTTCTTC
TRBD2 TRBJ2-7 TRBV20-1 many CSAPSGSSYEQYF TGCAGTGCTCCGAGCGGGAGCTCCTACGAGCAGTACTTC
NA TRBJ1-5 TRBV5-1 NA CASSLGDYSNQPQHF TGCGCCAGCAGCTTGGGTGATTATAGCAATCAGCCCCAGCATTTT
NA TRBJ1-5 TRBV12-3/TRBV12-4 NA CASSLRGMGNQPQHF TGTGCCAGCAGTTTAAGGGGGATGGGCAATCAGCCCCAGCATTTT
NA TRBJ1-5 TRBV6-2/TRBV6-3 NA CASNTRTGPQHF TGTGCCAGCAACACCCGTACGGGGCCCCAGCATTTT
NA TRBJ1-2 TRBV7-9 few CASSLNYALGFGYTF TGTGCCAGCAGCTTAAACTATGCTCTGGGCTTCGGCTACACCTTC
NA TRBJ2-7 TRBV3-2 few CASSQSVGYSYEQYF TGTGCCAGCAGCCAGTCAGTGGGTTATTCCTACGAGCAGTACTTC
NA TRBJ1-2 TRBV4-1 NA CASSQGAEYYGYTF TGCGCCAGCAGCCAAGGGGCGGAATACTATGGCTACACCTTC
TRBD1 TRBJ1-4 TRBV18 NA CASSPEGAVEKLFF TGTGCCAGCTCACCTGAGGGGGCGGTGGAAAAACTGTTTTTT
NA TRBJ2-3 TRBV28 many CASRDLGNTGTDTQYF TGTGCCAGCAGGGACCTGGGGAACACGGGCACAGATACGCAGTATTTT
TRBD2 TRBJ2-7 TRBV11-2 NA CASSTNRAGVEQYF TGTGCCAGCAGCACTAACCGGGCGGGGGTTGAGCAGTACTTC
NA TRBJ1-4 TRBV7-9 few CASSLAVGGWREKLFF TGTGCCAGCAGCTTAGCTGTGGGAGGATGGAGGGAAAAACTGTTTTTT